This paragraph reports one T cell receptor beta chain. V was clipped by 1 base and J by 2 bases, with 14 bases between them. The V gene's germline CDR1 is SGHVS and CDR2 FNYEAQ. The CDR3 is 16 amino acids. The record originates from a study of blood T cell repertoires in COVID-19. Measured with immunoSEQ multiplex PCR; TCRdb has only the in-frame clones, and not every one. The data hold some 150,000 clones, with about 86% observed a single time. Source material: PBMCs or T cells enriched from blood (not recorded which). The chain links TRBV7-6 to TRBJ2-5, with no clear D. The clonotype originates from a man aged 45-65 years who had recovered from COVID-19. This CDR3 is CASSLVAQRGQETQYF. DNA for the CDR3: TGTGCCAGCAGCTTAGTGGCCCAGCGAGGACAAGAGACCCAGTACTTC.